The table lists the clone carrying this T cell receptor (beta chain) with a count of one. The sample is drawn from a study of blood T cells in healthy people across ages. In the study overall: With template switching, about one barcoded beta molecule was captured per two T cells.

With 2 bases removed from V and 5 bases from J, the gap between germline ends came to 15 bases. The germline V gene has CDR1 LNHNV and CDR2 YYDKDF (reference sequence). This CDR3 has 15 amino acids. A second about 7 to 11 cycle PCR used barcoded and J-beta primers. From the 5' RACE reads, TCRdb called clonotypes with MiXCR, one entry per CDR3 protein. This table holds under 1,000,000 distinct CDR3 sequences, around 50% found once. The TCR sequence derives from an elderly man in good health. This chain uses TRBV15 with TRBJ1-1; no clear D. The sample was blood. The CDR3 nucleotides are TGTGCCACCAGCAGACGGTGGACGGAGCGGACTGAAGCTTTCTTT. Its translation: CATSRRWTERTEAFF.